Below, 16 T cell receptor beta chains from the same sample are listed, as sequenced in a study of blood T cells in healthy people across ages. A second about 6 to 12 cycle PCR used barcoded and J-beta primers. TCRdb redid the calling of the 5' RACE reads with MiXCR, one entry per CDR3 protein. The data show about 1.8 million distinct CDR3 sequences, about 49% seen once. Sequenced input: blood. These receptors were taken from a middle-aged woman in good health.

This chain links TRBV3-1 with TRBJ2-1; 7 bases map to TRBD2. The CDR3 runs to 17 residues. The V and J ends lost 4 bases and 4 bases, in that order; junction bases with no gene match: 13. Germline V gene lookup returns CDR1 LGHDT and CDR2 YNNKEL (reference sequence). In DNA, the CDR3 is TGTGCCAGCAGCCCAATTGGAGCGGGGAGACTTTACAATGAGCAGTTCTTC. It encodes CASSPIGAGRLYNEQFF.

This clonotype was seen more than once but under ten times. The CDR3 sequence: CASSAKTGTAGLTDTQYF. CDR3 coding DNA: TGTGCCAGCAGCGCGAAGACAGGGACGGCAGGCCTTACAGATACGCAGTATTTT. The chain joins TRBV9 to TRBJ2-3; 7 bases agree with TRBD1. This CDR3 region has 18 residues. The V gene end was trimmed by 3 bases and the J gene end by 3 bases; junction bases not matched to a gene: 16. Germline CDR1 is SGDLS and CDR2 is YYNGEE.

Comments on this clonotype: One end of the junction varies from germline; a read error may be responsible. This rearrangement joins TRBV7-2 to TRBJ2-7; 8 bases agree with TRBD1. This CDR3 region has 13 residues. The germline V gene encodes CDR1 SGHTA and CDR2 FQGNSA. CDR3 in DNA: TGTGCCAACAGCCGGGGACAGGTTTACGAGCAGTACTTC. Protein sequence: CANSRGQVYEQYF.

This clonotype was found a few times. The rearrangement links TRBV7-9 to TRBJ2-3; D remains unclear. Trimming stripped 4 bases from V and 2 bases from J, with 10 bases between. The CDR3 has 14 amino acids. The germline CDR1 and CDR2 sequences are SEHNR and FQNEAQ (reference sequence). CDR3 residues: CASSYSVDTDTQYF. CDR3 bases: TGTGCCAGCAGCTATAGTGTGGACACAGATACGCAGTATTTT.

The chain links TRBV20-1 to TRBJ2-5; the D gene could be TRBD1 or TRBD2 (5 bases each). This CDR3 comprises 12 residues. Between the trimmed V and J ends, which lost 6 bases and 4 bases, there was a span of 12 bases. In germline, CDR1 is DFQATT, CDR2 SNEGSKA (reference sequence). CDR3 sequence: CSARCGGETQYF. CDR3 coding DNA: TGCAGTGCCCGGTGTGGGGGAGAGACCCAGTACTTC.

J is TRBJ2-7 and V is TRBV20-1; D remains ambiguous. The V gene lost 6 bases and the J gene lost 7 bases, with 22 bases spanning the gap. The germline V gene has CDR1 DFQATT and CDR2 SNEGSKA (reference sequence). The CDR3 is 14 residues long. CDR3: CSASLDSTYNEQYF. The CDR3 nucleotides read TGCAGTGCCAGCCTCGATAGCACCTACAATGAGCAGTACTTC.

Turning to this clonotype: This could be a read error, since a much larger clone is one nucleotide away. The rearrangement links TRBV20-1 to TRBJ2-7, with a possible D match to TRBD1 (5 bases). In germline, CDR1 is DFQATT, CDR2 SNEGSKA (reference sequence). The ends were cut back, 1 base at V and 0 bases at J, with 13 bases in the middle. The CDR3 length is 15 residues. The CDR3 nucleotides read TGCAGTGCTAGAGCTGTGGACGGACACTCCTACGAGCAGTACTTC. It yields the protein CSARAVDGHSYEQYF.

The chain recombines TRBV5-1 with TRBJ2-7, with 8 positions matching TRBD2. V lost 2 bases to trimming and J lost 0 bases; unmatched junction nucleotides: 13. Germline CDR1 SGHRS, CDR2 YFSETQ. There are 18 residues in the CDR3. The CDR3 protein is CASSFRSFGGGTSYEQYF. CDR3 coding DNA: TGCGCCAGCAGCTTCAGGAGTTTTGGCGGGGGGACCTCCTACGAGCAGTACTTC.

This clonotype was picked up a small number of times. The V call is TRBV7-2, the J call TRBJ2-1; TRBD1 aligns across 7 bases. The length of the CDR3 is 17 residues. Germline V lookup: CDR1 SGHTA, CDR2 FQGNSA. V was clipped by 2 bases and J by 9 bases; unmatched bases: 16. The DNA for the CDR3 is TGTGCCAGCAGCTTACGCTTCACTAACACAGGGGTGGTTGAGCAGTTCTTC. Amino acid sequence: CASSLRFTNTGVVEQFF.

The chain uses TRBV4-2 and TRBJ2-1, with TRBD1 matching 8 bases. This CDR3 contains 15 residues. Trimming removed 0 bases from V and 6 bases from J; junction bases left unmatched: 4. Germline CDR1 is LGHNA and CDR2 is YNFKEQ. CDR3 nucleotides: TGTGCCAGCAGCCAAGAGGAAGGACAGGGCAATGAGCAGTTCTTC. Its translation is CASSQEEGQGNEQFF.

This clonotype was detected a few times. The chain carries TRBV7-2 and TRBJ2-5, with D tentatively TRBD1 or TRBD2 (5 bases each). V gave up 5 bases and J gave up 4 bases, with 14 bases separating them. Germline values: CDR1 SGHTA, CDR2 FQGNSA. The CDR3 length is 14 residues. The CDR3 loop reads CASSARDVGETQYF. CDR3 nucleotide sequence: TGTGCCAGCAGCGCCCGGGACGTAGGAGAGACCCAGTACTTC. Drawing the rest from reference TRBV7-2 and TRBJ2-5, the complete variable domain is GAGVSQSPSNKVTEKGKDVELRCDPISGHTALYWYRQSLGQGLEFLIYFQGNSAPDKSGLPSDRFSAERTGGSVSTLTIQRTQQEDSAVYLCASSARDVGETQYFGPGTRLLVL.

V is TRBV6-5 and J is TRBJ1-1; D gene uncertain. Trimming pared 5 bases from V and 1 base from J, leaving 11 bases between. Germline CDR1 reads MNHEY; CDR2 reads SVGAGI. There are 14 residues in the CDR3. The CDR3 sequence is CASSRRPGNTEAFF. CDR3 coding DNA: TGTGCCAGCAGTCGAAGGCCAGGGAACACTGAAGCTTTCTTT.

This sequence joins TRBV4-3 and TRBJ2-7; D is unresolved. Trimming cost V 1 base and J 2 bases, with 12 bases left between them. The CDR3 sequence is 15 residues long. The V gene's germline CDR1 is LGHNA and CDR2 YSLEER. The CDR3 reads CASSQGDLPTYEQYF. The CDR3 DNA reads as TGCGCCAGCAGCCAAGGAGACTTACCCACCTACGAGCAGTACTTC.

This rearrangement joins TRBV18 to TRBJ2-1, with 10 bases identical to TRBD1. With 3 bases clipped from V and 10 bases from J, the junction kept 6 bases outside the gene matches. The CDR3 has 14 amino acids. Germline values: CDR1 KGHSH, CDR2 LQKENI. CDR3 protein: CASSPGQGMMEQFF. The CDR3 nucleotides are TGTGCCAGCTCACCGGGACAGGGGATGATGGAGCAGTTCTTC.

The rearrangement joins TRBV11-3 to TRBJ2-1; weak D call: TRBD2 (5 bases). Germline-derived CDR1 and CDR2 are SGHNT and YENEEA. V dropped 0 bases and J dropped 10 bases, with 10 bases sitting between them. The CDR3 is 13 residues long. The CDR3 spells CASSLDGSGEQFF. The CDR3 DNA sequence: TGTGCCAGCAGCTTAGATGGGAGCGGCGAGCAGTTCTTC.

The CDR3 here is CASSPYDEQYF. The CDR3 DNA follows: TGTGCCAGCAGCCCCTACGACGAGCAGTACTTC. The chain links TRBV7-2 to TRBJ2-7; D is ambiguous. The CDR3 runs to 11 residues. Trimming took 5 bases from V and 5 from J, leaving 7 bases between them. Germline lookup yields CDR1 SGHTA and CDR2 FQGNSA.